This is a list of T cell receptor beta chains from one sample in a study of technical replicates of blood from several donors. The repertoire was sequenced with immunoSEQ multiplex PCR; TCRdb's copy has only in-frame clones and lacks some. The sample shows approximately 81,000 clones, about 94% of them seen only once. Material: T cells isolated from PBMCs. Receptor source: a human donor in good health. The CDR3 runs from the conserved cysteine through the conserved F or W. The D gene is left open where the match is weak. Not every row has a clone size; where given, it reads once, few, many or a size class.

D gene: TRBD1; J gene: TRBJ1-5; clone size: .; V gene: TRBV6-5; CDR3 protein: CASSPGQGRQPQHF; CDR3 DNA: TGTGCCAGCAGCCCCGGACAGGGGCGTCAGCCCCAGCATTTT
D gene: TRBD1; J gene: TRBJ2-7; clone size: .; V gene: TRBV7-6; CDR3 protein: CASSRTGTGVHEQYF; CDR3 DNA: TGTGCCAGCAGTCGTACCGGGACAGGGGTCCACGAGCAGTACTTC
D gene: .; J gene: TRBJ2-3; clone size: .; V gene: TRBV7-9; CDR3 protein: CASSFTTSTDTQYF; CDR3 DNA: TGTGCCAGCAGCTTCACCACTAGCACAGATACGCAGTATTTT
D gene: .; J gene: TRBJ2-3; clone size: once; V gene: TRBV29-1; CDR3 protein: CSVSGTGYTDTQYF; CDR3 DNA: TGCAGCGTTAGCGGGACAGGTTACACAGATACGCAGTATTTT
D gene: TRBD2; J gene: TRBJ2-7; clone size: .; V gene: TRBV2; CDR3 protein: CASSEASGRAYEQYF; CDR3 DNA: TGTGCCAGCAGTGAAGCTAGCGGGAGAGCTTACGAGCAGTACTTC
D gene: TRBD2; J gene: TRBJ2-1; clone size: .; V gene: TRBV7-3; CDR3 protein: CASSLQLAGGGEQFF; CDR3 DNA: TGTGCCAGCAGCTTACAACTAGCGGGAGGAGGTGAGCAGTTCTTC
D gene: .; J gene: TRBJ1-2; clone size: .; V gene: TRBV11-3; CDR3 protein: CASSLGPNYGYTF; CDR3 DNA: TGTGCCAGCAGCTTAGGGCCTAACTATGGCTACACCTTC
D gene: .; J gene: TRBJ1-2; clone size: .; V gene: TRBV4-2; CDR3 protein: CASSQQGKGYTF; CDR3 DNA: TGTGCCAGCAGCCAACAGGGTAAGGGCTACACCTTC
D gene: .; J gene: TRBJ1-2; clone size: .; V gene: TRBV11-2; CDR3 protein: CASSLDPGQYYGYTF; CDR3 DNA: TGTGCCAGCAGCTTAGATCCAGGGCAATACTATGGCTACACCTTC
D gene: TRBD2; J gene: TRBJ2-5; clone size: .; V gene: TRBV6-5; CDR3 protein: CASSYLGTSEETQYF; CDR3 DNA: TGTGCCAGCAGTTACTTAGGGACTAGCGAAGAGACCCAGTACTTC
D gene: .; J gene: TRBJ2-2; clone size: .; V gene: TRBV28; CDR3 protein: CASRTGNTGELFF; CDR3 DNA: TGTGCCAGCAGAACAGGGAATACCGGGGAGCTGTTTTTT
D gene: TRBD1; J gene: TRBJ1-1; clone size: .; V gene: TRBV2; CDR3 protein: CASSLGAGGVEAFF; CDR3 DNA: TGTGCCAGCAGTTTAGGGGCAGGGGGTGTAGAAGCTTTCTTT
D gene: TRBD1; J gene: TRBJ1-4; clone size: .; V gene: TRBV29-1; CDR3 protein: CSVQTGEGYEKLFF; CDR3 DNA: TGCAGCGTTCAGACAGGGGAGGGTTATGAAAAACTGTTTTTT
D gene: .; J gene: TRBJ2-2; clone size: .; V gene: TRBV4-1; CDR3 protein: CASSQIGMGTGKTTGELFF; CDR3 DNA: TGCGCCAGCAGCCAAATCGGGATGGGTACAGGGAAGACCACCGGGGAGCTGTTTTTT
D gene: .; J gene: TRBJ2-1; clone size: .; V gene: TRBV27; CDR3 protein: CASSFLNEQFF; CDR3 DNA: TGTGCCAGCAGTTTTCTCAATGAGCAGTTCTTC
D gene: TRBD1; J gene: TRBJ1-2; clone size: .; V gene: TRBV11-2; CDR3 protein: CASSFGQGTYGYTF; CDR3 DNA: TGTGCCAGCAGCTTCGGACAGGGGACCTATGGCTACACCTTC
D gene: .; J gene: TRBJ1-1; clone size: .; V gene: TRBV25-1; CDR3 protein: CASSVSSEAFF; CDR3 DNA: TGTGCCAGCAGCGTTAGTTCGGAAGCTTTCTTT
D gene: .; J gene: TRBJ1-2; clone size: .; V gene: TRBV6-5; CDR3 protein: CASSSSTGSAGYTF; CDR3 DNA: TGTGCCAGCAGCAGCTCCACAGGGTCGGCTGGCTACACCTTC
D gene: TRBD1; J gene: TRBJ1-4; clone size: .; V gene: TRBV4-3; CDR3 protein: CASSRLTGATNEKLFF; CDR3 DNA: TGCGCCAGCAGCCGTCTTACAGGGGCAACTAATGAAAAACTGTTTTTT
D gene: TRBD2; J gene: TRBJ2-7; clone size: .; V gene: TRBV4-1; CDR3 protein: CASSQVIAGSYEQYF; CDR3 DNA: TGCGCCAGCAGCCAAGTAATAGCGGGGTCCTACGAGCAGTACTTC
D gene: .; J gene: TRBJ1-1; clone size: .; V gene: TRBV2; CDR3 protein: CASSGRTHTEAFF; CDR3 DNA: TGTGCCAGCAGTGGCCGGACTCACACTGAAGCTTTCTTT
D gene: .; J gene: TRBJ1-2; clone size: .; V gene: TRBV4-1; CDR3 protein: CASSPPSAGDYGYTF; CDR3 DNA: TGCGCCAGCAGCCCCCCCTCGGCGGGGGACTATGGCTACACCTTC
D gene: .; J gene: TRBJ1-4; clone size: .; V gene: TRBV5-6; CDR3 protein: CASSLAGVNEKLFF; CDR3 DNA: TGTGCCAGCAGCTTGGCAGGGGTTAATGAAAAACTGTTTTTT
D gene: .; J gene: TRBJ2-5; clone size: .; V gene: TRBV4-3; CDR3 protein: CASSQETSSPQETQYF; CDR3 DNA: TGCGCCAGCAGCCAAGAAACTAGCAGTCCCCAAGAGACCCAGTACTTC
D gene: .; J gene: TRBJ2-7; clone size: .; V gene: TRBV7-9; CDR3 protein: CASSLGDNEQYF; CDR3 DNA: TGTGCCAGCAGCTTAGGGGACAACGAGCAGTACTTC
D gene: TRBD1; J gene: TRBJ2-7; clone size: .; V gene: TRBV6-5; CDR3 protein: CASSYSGTGSYEQYF; CDR3 DNA: TGTGCCAGCAGTTACTCAGGGACAGGGAGCTACGAGCAGTACTTC
D gene: .; J gene: TRBJ2-7; clone size: .; V gene: TRBV6-6; CDR3 protein: CASAYRAYEQYF; CDR3 DNA: TGTGCCAGCGCTTACAGGGCCTACGAGCAGTACTTC
D gene: .; J gene: TRBJ2-3; clone size: .; V gene: TRBV5-1; CDR3 protein: CASSSSGDTQYF; CDR3 DNA: TGCGCCAGCAGCTCCTCCGGAGATACGCAGTATTTT
D gene: .; J gene: TRBJ2-1; clone size: .; V gene: TRBV2; CDR3 protein: CASSEAGTVINEQFF; CDR3 DNA: TGTGCCAGCAGTGAAGCGGGGACTGTGATCAATGAGCAGTTCTTC